This is a list of T cell receptor beta chains from one sample in a study of lymphopenia after photon versus proton radiotherapy. Sequencing used immunoSEQ multiplex PCR; TCRdb keeps in-frame clones, though not all of them. The data show under 20,000 clones, about nine tenths seen once. The material was peripheral blood, obtained from a patient treated with photon-based radiotherapy. The receptor set was obtained from a man aged 60-69 years with pancreatic cancer. Each CDR3 is given without its conserved first and last residue. Fields, in order: clone size, CDR3 length, J gene, V gene, CDR3 protein. The size field is filled for only some rows; it gives once, few, many or a size class.

clone size: once; CDR3 length: 13; J gene: TRBJ2-7; V gene: TRBV28; CDR3 protein: ASSFGTYGSREQY
clone size: .; CDR3 length: 14; J gene: TRBJ2-1; V gene: TRBV6-6; CDR3 protein: ASSYLVGTGDNEQF
clone size: .; CDR3 length: 12; J gene: TRBJ1-1; V gene: TRBV29-1; CDR3 protein: NVGAGWGNTEAF
clone size: .; CDR3 length: 14; J gene: TRBJ2-3; V gene: TRBV7-2; CDR3 protein: ASTLGLLGSTDTQY
clone size: .; CDR3 length: 15; J gene: TRBJ2-7; V gene: TRBV5-1; CDR3 protein: ASSSGGHRGRGYEQY
clone size: .; CDR3 length: 15; J gene: TRBJ2-1; V gene: TRBV27; CDR3 protein: ASGLTDLGLHPNEQF
clone size: .; CDR3 length: 13; J gene: TRBJ2-5; V gene: TRBV5-1; CDR3 protein: ASWGLAGVQETQY
clone size: once; CDR3 length: 13; J gene: TRBJ2-5; V gene: TRBV6-1; CDR3 protein: ASSGYRAAGETQY
clone size: .; CDR3 length: 11; J gene: TRBJ1-5; V gene: TRBV5-4; CDR3 protein: VSGERVGQPQH
clone size: .; CDR3 length: 12; J gene: TRBJ2-6; V gene: TRBV5-1; CDR3 protein: ASSLEWGRNVLT
clone size: .; CDR3 length: 12; J gene: TRBJ1-5; V gene: TRBV23-1; CDR3 protein: ASSRTVGNQPQH